This is a list of T cell receptor beta chains from one sample in a study of T cell repertoires in cytomegalovirus infection. Which antigens these TCRs recognize remains unknown. TCRdb re-called the reads through MiXCR, storing one row per CDR3 protein. The profile covers hundreds of thousands of distinct CDR3 sequences, with roughly 36% appearing a single time and roughly 20% taken by the ten largest. The material sequenced was cultured PBMCs, taken from culture after CMV antigen stimulation. Receptors originate from a human donor in good health (CMV status not recorded). Some clones in this sample may be carry-over from other donors' samples. Both conserved end residues are part of each CDR3. Fields, in order: clone size, CDR3 length, V gene, J gene, D gene, CDR3 protein, CDR3 DNA. D genes are given only for firm matches. Only part of the rows carry a size: once, few, many, or a class if the clone is expanded.

>.|13|TRBV7-9|TRBJ2-1|.
CASSLEYRDEQFF
TGTGCCAGCAGCTTAGAGTACAGGGATGAGCAGTTCTTC
>.|15|TRBV19|TRBJ2-7|.
CASSIGPLGDYEQYF
TGTGCCAGTAGTATCGGCCCTTTGGGGGACTACGAGCAGTACTTC
>.|16|TRBV9|TRBJ2-1|TRBD2
CASSVGRGRDYNEQFF
TGTGCCAGCAGCGTCGGGCGCGGGAGGGACTACAATGAGCAGTTCTTC
>.|12|TRBV7-9|TRBJ1-3|.
CASSAPVDTIYF
TGTGCCAGCAGCGCCCCGGTTGACACCATATATTTT
>once|16|TRBV19|TRBJ2-3|TRBD2
CASRTMRGDLTDTQYF
TGTGCCAGCCGGACCATGCGGGGGGATCTCACAGATACGCAGTATTTT
>.|12|TRBV12-3/TRBV12-4|TRBJ2-5|TRBD2
CASESGGETQYF
TGTGCCAGCGAGTCGGGGGGAGAGACCCAGTACTTC
>.|15|TRBV18|TRBJ2-2|.
CASSPATDVSGELFF
TGTGCCAGCTCACCTGCGACAGACGTGAGCGGGGAGCTGTTTTTT
>.|16|TRBV5-1|TRBJ1-1|.
CASSPLKGGGSTEAFF
TGCGCCAGCAGCCCCCTCAAGGGAGGGGGATCCACTGAAGCTTTCTTT
>few|15|TRBV6-1|TRBJ2-2|.
CASSWGRSNTGELFF
TGTGCCAGCAGTTGGGGACGGTCGAACACCGGGGAGCTGTTTTTT
>.|19|TRBV20-1|TRBJ2-3|TRBD2
CSIAGASGGAVLDRDTQYF
TGCAGTATAGCCGGTGCTAGCGGGGGGGCAGTACTAGATCGGGATACGCAGTATTTT
>.|12|TRBV27|TRBJ2-7|.
CASGYSAYEQYF
TGTGCCAGCGGGTACAGCGCCTACGAGCAGTACTTC
>.|17|TRBV18|TRBJ2-1|.
CASSLTRDPQGYNEQFF
TGTGCCAGCTCCCTAACCCGGGACCCACAAGGGTACAATGAGCAGTTCTTC
>few|17|TRBV20-1|TRBJ1-3|.
CSARDGAIAQGGNTIYF
TGCAGTGCTAGAGATGGAGCCATAGCACAGGGTGGAAACACCATATATTTT
>many|13|TRBV7-2|TRBJ1-4|.
CASSLNRNEKLFF
TGTGCCAGCAGCTTAAACCGGAATGAAAAACTGTTTTTT
>few|14|TRBV28|TRBJ2-1|.
CASIQGGSYNEQFF
TGTGCCAGTATTCAGGGGGGTTCCTACAATGAGCAGTTCTTC
>.|13|TRBV2|TRBJ2-2|.
CASRARLTGELFF
TGTGCCAGCAGGGCAAGGTTGACCGGGGAGCTGTTTTTT
>.|16|TRBV7-6|TRBJ1-3|.
CASSRGTSVSGNTIYF
TGTGCCAGCAGCCGCGGGACAAGTGTTTCTGGAAACACCATATATTTT
>.|13|TRBV6-1|TRBJ1-1|.
CASRAPGVTEAFF
TGTGCCAGCAGGGCCCCCGGGGTTACTGAAGCTTTCTTT
>.|18|TRBV7-8|TRBJ1-5|.
CASRLRSLGQYSNQPQHF
TGTGCCAGCAGATTAAGGAGTCTCGGGCAGTATAGCAATCAGCCCCAGCATTTT
>few|15|TRBV7-8|TRBJ2-2|TRBD2
CASSLGLAPTGELFF
TGTGCCAGCAGCTTGGGACTAGCGCCCACCGGGGAGCTGTTTTTT
>.|13|TRBV11-2|TRBJ2-7|TRBD1
CASSSDRAEEQYF
TGTGCCAGCAGCTCCGACAGGGCGGAAGAGCAGTACTTC
>many|14|TRBV7-2|TRBJ2-7|.
CASSPWGNLYEQYF
TGTGCCAGCAGCCCGTGGGGGAATTTGTACGAGCAGTACTTC
>.|16|TRBV10-3|TRBJ2-5|TRBD2
CATQTLGGGTQETQYF
TGTGCCACACAGACCCTTGGCGGGGGGACCCAAGAGACCCAGTACTTC
>.|15|TRBV11-2|TRBJ2-1|.
CASSQTRGVYNEQFF
TGTGCCAGCAGCCAAACGCGGGGAGTGTACAATGAGCAGTTCTTC
>.|17|TRBV18|TRBJ1-3|.
CASSPLGRLVSGNTIYF
TGTGCCAGCTCACCCCTGGGCAGACTGGTCTCTGGAAACACCATATATTTT
>few|16|TRBV25-1|TRBJ2-3|TRBD1
CASSVLGAGGIGPQYF
TGTGCCAGCAGTGTCCTGGGTGCAGGGGGCATTGGACCGCAGTATTTT
>few|15|TRBV4-1|TRBJ2-7|.
CASSQDGRDSYEQYF
TGCGCCAGCAGCCAAGATGGGCGGGACTCCTACGAGCAGTACTTC
>many|17|TRBV7-6|TRBJ2-1|TRBD2
CASSLEAGLAGGGEQFF
TGTGCCAGCAGCTTAGAAGCCGGACTAGCGGGGGGTGGTGAGCAGTTCTTC
>few|13|TRBV2|TRBJ2-3|.
CASSGDFRDTQYF
TGTGCCAGCAGTGGAGACTTTCGAGATACGCAGTATTTT
>.|13|TRBV18|TRBJ1-5|.
CASSRSGNQPQHF
TGTGCCAGCTCACGTTCGGGGAATCAGCCCCAGCATTTT
>.|16|TRBV20-1|TRBJ2-1|TRBD2
CSARSTPGLVSNEQFF
TGCAGTGCTAGATCTACACCGGGACTAGTGAGCAATGAGCAGTTCTTC
>.|16|TRBV11-2|TRBJ2-5|TRBD2
CASSLRAGGDMETQYF
TGTGCCAGCAGCTTACGTGCGGGAGGAGATATGGAGACCCAGTACTTC
>few|15|TRBV7-2|TRBJ2-5|.
CASSLGAPHQETQYF
TGTGCCAGCAGCTTAGGGGCACCCCACCAAGAGACCCAGTACTTC